These T cell receptor beta chains were read from a single sample in a study of identical twins. Using its own MiXCR run on the 5' RACE reads, TCRdb lists one record per CDR3 protein. In the table there are a few hundred thousand distinct CDR3 sequences, about 8.3% of which are singletons. These records were also assigned to another study, of yellow fever vaccine responses in identical twins.

The material sequenced was CD8+ T cells sorted from blood. These receptors all stem from a woman aged 18 to 35 in good health. CDR3s include the opening cysteine and the closing phenylalanine or tryptophan. The D gene is left open where the match is weak. The size entry is marked missing in some rows and otherwise reads once, few, many or a size class.

V gene	J gene	D gene	CDR3 length	clone size	CDR3 protein	CDR3 DNA
TRBV12-3/TRBV12-4	TRBJ2-6	.	17	many	CASSLAGTFSGANVLTF	TGTGCCAGCAGTTTAGCGGGAACCTTCTCTGGGGCCAACGTCCTGACTTTC
TRBV20-1	TRBJ2-7	TRBD2	11	.	CSAIRGLVFQF	TGCAGTGCTATAAGAGGACTAGTTTTCCAGTTC
TRBV4-3	TRBJ2-2	.	13	few	CASSHYVDGELFF	TGCGCCAGCAGCCATTATGTAGACGGGGAGCTGTTTTTT
TRBV5-5	TRBJ2-2	.	14	.	CASSLAQGTGELFF	TGTGCCAGCAGCTTGGCGCAGGGCACCGGGGAGCTGTTTTTT
TRBV6-4	TRBJ2-3	.	14	many	CASSDPRDPDTQYF	TGTGCCAGCAGTGACCCCAGGGACCCCGATACGCAGTATTTT
TRBV24-1	TRBJ2-1	TRBD2	16	many	CATSDLGAGGRNEQFF	TGTGCCACCAGTGATTTAGGAGCGGGGGGGCGAAATGAGCAGTTCTTC
TRBV18	TRBJ2-7	TRBD2	14	few	CASQLAGGGYEQYF	TGTGCCAGCCAATTAGCGGGAGGGGGCTACGAGCAGTACTTC
TRBV28	TRBJ2-7	TRBD1	14	many	CASSSLQGPYEQYF	TGTGCCAGCAGTTCTTTACAGGGGCCCTACGAGCAGTACTTC
TRBV7-3	TRBJ2-3	.	15	many	CASSPTSGSTDTQYF	TGTGCCAGCAGCCCCACTTCGGGGAGCACAGATACGCAGTATTTT
TRBV7-2	TRBJ2-7	.	14	many	CASSLVLGSYEQYF	TGTGCCAGCAGCTTAGTTTTGGGCTCCTACGAGCAGTACTTC
TRBV4-3	TRBJ2-7	TRBD2	15	many	CASSQDRLAAYEQYF	TGCGCCAGCAGCCAAGATCGTCTAGCGGCCTACGAGCAGTACTTC
TRBV29-1	TRBJ2-7	TRBD2	16	many	CSVEDGETSGIYEQYF	TGCAGCGTTGAAGATGGGGAGACTAGCGGGATTTACGAGCAGTACTTC
TRBV7-9	TRBJ1-6	TRBD1	13	few	CASSPHDREDLHF	TGTGCCAGCAGCCCCCACGACAGGGAAGACCTCCACTTT
TRBV3-1	TRBJ2-2	.	15	.	CASSPLGSDTGELFF	TGTGCCAGCAGCCCGCTCGGGTCGGACACCGGGGAGCTGTTTTTT
TRBV6-5	TRBJ2-3	TRBD2	16	many	CASSYSTSGSTDTQYF	TGTGCCAGCAGTTACTCGACTAGCGGGAGCACAGATACGCAGTATTTT
TRBV9	TRBJ2-1	TRBD2	18	few	CASSVGVGGGGAYNEQFF	TGTGCCAGCAGCGTTGGCGTCGGGGGCGGGGGGGCCTACAATGAGCAGTTCTTC
TRBV12-3/TRBV12-4	TRBJ1-4	.	15	few	CASSLMGPPDEKLFF	TGTGCCAGCAGTTTAATGGGACCCCCCGATGAAAAACTGTTTTTT
TRBV6-2/TRBV6-3	TRBJ2-7	TRBD1	15	few	CASKEPGQSSYEQYF	TGTGCCAGCAAAGAACCGGGACAGAGCTCCTACGAGCAGTACTTC
TRBV7-8	TRBJ2-1	TRBD2	19	few	CASSLDARRLAGGRNEQFF	TGTGCCAGCAGCTTAGACGCAAGGCGACTAGCGGGGGGGCGCAATGAGCAGTTCTTC
TRBV7-8	TRBJ1-1	.	16	.	CASSLEQGRGRTEAFF	TGTGCCAGCAGCTTAGAACAGGGCCGGGGGCGAACTGAAGCTTTCTTT
TRBV25-1	TRBJ2-3	TRBD2	14	.	CASSESLFSGDHCF	TGTGCCAGCAGTGAATCCCTATTTAGCGGGGATCACTGTTTT
TRBV7-9	TRBJ1-3	.	14	few	CASSLALSGNTIYF	TGTGCCAGCAGCTTAGCGCTCTCTGGAAACACCATATATTTT
TRBV4-1	TRBJ2-7	.	14	many	CASSQVPGPHEQYF	TGCGCCAGCAGCCAAGTCCCAGGTCCTCACGAGCAGTACTTC
TRBV11-3	TRBJ2-4	.	17	few	CASSLDGRKEAKNIQYF	TGTGCCAGCAGCTTAGATGGCAGGAAGGAAGCCAAAAACATTCAGTACTTC
TRBV12-3/TRBV12-4	TRBJ1-2	TRBD1	13	many	CASRGGTVYGYTF	TGTGCCAGCAGGGGGGGGACAGTCTATGGCTACACCTTC
TRBV7-8	TRBJ2-4	.	12	few	CASSLDKNIQYF	TGTGCCAGCAGCTTAGATAAAAACATTCAGTACTTC
TRBV15	TRBJ2-3	.	16	.	CATSRGGGFTTDTQYF	TGTGCCACCAGCAGAGGAGGGGGTTTTACCACAGATACGCAGTATTTT
TRBV6-5	TRBJ2-3	.	13	.	CASSYSATDTQYF	TGTGCCAGCAGTTACTCCGCCACAGATACGCAGTATTTT
TRBV4-1	TRBJ2-1	.	13	few	CASSQILVNEQFF	TGCGCCAGCAGCCAGATACTAGTGAATGAGCAGTTCTTC
TRBV20-1	TRBJ2-7	.	12	few	CSARDPSYEQYF	TGCAGTGCTAGAGATCCCTCCTACGAGCAGTACTTC
TRBV7-6	TRBJ2-7	.	16	.	CASSLGSPSSAYEQYF	TGTGCCAGCAGCTTAGGTAGCCCGTCTTCAGCTTACGAGCAGTACTTC
TRBV7-9	TRBJ2-1	TRBD2	14	.	CASSWGLAPNEQFF	TGTGCCAGCAGCTGGGGACTAGCGCCCAATGAGCAGTTCTTC
TRBV7-2	TRBJ1-5	.	10	few	CGDSNQPQHF	TGTGGGGATAGCAATCAGCCCCAGCATTTT
TRBV12-3/TRBV12-4	TRBJ2-1	TRBD1	13	.	CASRRQGWDEQFF	TGTGCCAGCAGAAGACAGGGTTGGGATGAGCAGTTCTTC
TRBV20-1	TRBJ2-6	TRBD1	17	few	CSARSGQEVSGANVLTF	TGCAGTGCTAGGAGTGGACAGGAGGTCTCTGGGGCCAACGTCCTGACTTTC